One and the same sample provided the 32 T cell receptor beta chains below, sequenced in a study of human T cells and chemical hapten exposure. TCRdb reprocessed the RACE reads via MiXCR and lists one record per CDR3 protein. The table has about 110,000 distinct CDR3 sequences, roughly a tenth seen once; the top ten hold 2.5% to 3.5%. Time point given: patch test 2, 6 weeks after DPC sensitization. Treatment given: therapeutic diphenylcyclopropenone sensitization with weekly scalp DPC. The starting material was whole blood, obtained in connection with sensitization to the hapten diphenylcyclopropenone (DPC). These receptors were taken from a middle-aged woman with alopecia areata. Some clones in this sample may be carry-over from other donors' samples.

The chain recombines TRBV20-1 with TRBJ1-2; D gene ambiguous. Looked up from germline, CDR1 is DFQATT and CDR2 is SNEGSKA (reference sequence). The CDR3 contains 16 residues. Trimming removed 0 bases from V and 6 bases from J, with 20 bases in between. Here the CDR3 reads CSARDLRRSKGDGYTF. Here the CDR3 DNA reads TGCAGTGCTAGAGATCTAAGAAGAAGTAAGGGAGATGGCTACACCTTC.

This clonotype was counted at least ten times. J is TRBJ2-3 and V is TRBV7-2, with D hard to call. V lost 1 base to trimming and J lost 4 bases, with 3 bases between them. CDR3 length: 12 amino acids. Germline V gives CDR1 SGHTA, CDR2 FQGNSA. The CDR3 sequence: CASSLVADTQYF. CDR3 DNA sequence: TGTGCCAGCAGCTTAGTAGCAGATACGCAGTATTTT.

This clonotype has at least ten counts. This chain joins TRBV9 and TRBJ2-2; D is ambiguous. CDR1 is SGDLS and CDR2 is YYNGEE in the germline V gene. Deletions cut 0 bases from V and 1 base from J, with 7 bases between. The CDR3 extends over 15 amino acids. The CDR3 DNA reads TGTGCCAGCAGCGTAGCCGACGGGAACACCGGGGAGCTGTTTTTT. Protein sequence: CASSVADGNTGELFF.

This clonotype appeared many times. The chain has TRBV4-3 and TRBJ2-3; tentatively, D is TRBD1 or TRBD2 (6 bases each). This CDR3 spans 15 amino acids. Trimming removed 1 base from V and 5 bases from J, with 13 bases in between. CDR1 LGHNA and CDR2 YSLEER come from the germline V gene. The CDR3 protein is CASSQGTGAQDTQYF. CDR3 in DNA: TGCGCCAGCAGCCAAGGAACGGGGGCCCAAGATACGCAGTATTTT.

This clonotype was counted many times. This chain joins TRBV5-6 and TRBJ1-1; TRBD1 is a possible D gene (6 bases). The CDR3 totals 13 residues. The germline V and J ends were trimmed by 2 bases and 7 bases, with 12 bases remaining between them. The germline gives CDR1 SGHDT, CDR2 YYEEEE. CDR3 nucleotides: TGTGCCAGCAGCTTTTTACGGACAGTTGAAGCTTTCTTT. Amino acids: CASSFLRTVEAFF.

This clonotype was observed many times. The V gene is TRBV20-1, the J gene TRBJ1-5; D call uncertain. The V and J ends lost 3 bases and 0 bases respectively, with 9 bases between them. Germline assignment: CDR1 DFQATT and CDR2 SNEGSKA (reference sequence). CDR3 length: 14 amino acids. CDR3 in amino acids: CSASRQYSNQPQHF. The CDR3, as DNA: TGCAGTGCTAGCAGGCAGTATAGCAATCAGCCCCAGCATTTT.

The sample holds many counts of this clonotype. V is TRBV11-2 and J is TRBJ2-7; a weak D match, TRBD1 (5 bases). From germline, CDR1 is SGHAT and CDR2 FQNNGV. V was pared by 2 bases and J by 3 bases, with 11 bases between. The CDR3 length is 14 residues. CDR3: CASSLSQGHYEQYF. In DNA form, the CDR3 reads TGTGCCAGCAGCTTATCGCAGGGCCACTACGAGCAGTACTTC.

The table lists this clonotype with many counts. The chain recombines TRBV29-1 with TRBJ1-2; 9 nucleotides match TRBD1. Germline loops: CDR1 SQVTM, CDR2 ANQGSEA. Trimming removed 1 base from V and 4 bases from J; junction bases left unmatched: 7. There are 15 residues in the CDR3. The CDR3 here is CSVEVLDRGGYGYTF. DNA of the CDR3: TGCAGCGTTGAAGTCTTGGACAGGGGTGGCTATGGCTACACCTTC.

Comments on this clonotype: A much larger clone is a single base away; this may be a read error. The chain has TRBV7-3 and TRBJ2-1; D remains unclear. Deletions cut 4 bases from V and 1 base from J, with 11 bases between. Germline assignment: CDR1 SGHTA and CDR2 FQGTGA. There are 15 residues in the CDR3. The CDR3 coding sequence is TGTGCCAGCAGCTCCTTCCAAGGGTCCTACAATGAGCAGTTCTTC. Residues: CASSSFQGSYNEQFF.

The chain couples TRBV7-6 to TRBJ2-2, with D unresolved. The germline V gene has CDR1 SGHVS and CDR2 FNYEAQ. The germline V and J ends were trimmed by 1 base and 7 bases, with 10 bases remaining between them. CDR3 length: 14 residues. The CDR3 is CASSLVRPVGELFF. CDR3 nucleotide sequence: TGTGCCAGCAGCTTAGTACGCCCGGTCGGGGAGCTGTTTTTT.

The chain couples TRBV10-3 to TRBJ2-7; D unresolved. Germline CDR1 and CDR2: ENHRY and SYGVKD. CDR3 length: 14 residues. Between the trimmed V and J ends, which lost 6 bases and 6 bases, there was a span of 18 bases. The CDR3 spells CAISDGDDLGEQYF. The CDR3 DNA reads as TGTGCCATCAGCGACGGTGACGATTTAGGCGAGCAGTACTTC.

Concerning this clonotype: A much larger clone differs from this one at a single base, so this may be a read error. The chain has TRBV20-1 and TRBJ2-7; 12 nucleotides match TRBD1. CDR1 DFQATT and CDR2 SNEGSKA come from the germline V gene (reference sequence). The CDR3 length is 15 residues. The CDR3 here is CSARKTGTGGWERYF. The CDR3 DNA reads as TGCAGTGCTAGAAAAACCGGGACAGGGGGCTGGGAGCGGTACTTC.

This clonotype was counted at least ten times. CDR3 DNA: TGTGCCAGCAGCTCTGGTGGGGGTAGCAATCAGCCCCAGCATTTT. It specifies CASSSGGGSNQPQHF. The chain is built from TRBV5-5 and TRBJ1-5, with D tentatively TRBD1 (5 bases). Germline loops: CDR1 SGHKS, CDR2 YYEKEE (reference sequence). CDR3 size: 15 residues. Deletions cut 3 bases from V and 0 bases from J, with 10 bases between.

This clonotype was observed many times. The chain combines TRBV7-6 with TRBJ2-3; possible D gene TRBD1, 6 bases. Trimming cost V 1 base and J 5 bases, with 13 bases left between them. The CDR3 has 15 residues. CDR1 is SGHVS and CDR2 is FNYEAQ in the germline V gene. This CDR3 is CASSLVSWGQDTQYF. DNA for the CDR3: TGTGCCAGCAGCTTAGTGTCGTGGGGGCAAGATACGCAGTATTTT.

This clonotype was seen repeatedly, ten times or more. The V call is TRBV7-2, the J call TRBJ1-3, with 7 bases lining up with TRBD1. Germline values: CDR1 SGHTA, CDR2 FQGNSA. The CDR3 is 15 residues long. The ends lost 3 bases at V and 2 bases at J; junction bases unmatched: 4. The CDR3 is CASSLTGLPGNTIYF. CDR3 bases: TGTGCCAGCAGCTTGACAGGGTTACCTGGAAACACCATATATTTT.

This clonotype was seen ten or more times. This chain connects TRBV18 to TRBJ2-1, with unresolved D. The V end was cut by 2 bases, the J end by 7 bases, with 6 bases between. This CDR3 comprises 12 residues. The germline V gene encodes CDR1 KGHSH and CDR2 LQKENI. CDR3 loop: CASSPWDNEQFF. CDR3 coding DNA: TGTGCCAGCTCACCATGGGATAATGAGCAGTTCTTC.

This clonotype was found once. A much larger clone lies a single base off, so this may be a read error. The chain recombines TRBV7-6 with TRBJ2-1, with a weak D call TRBD2 (6 bases). CDR1 and CDR2 from the germline V gene are SGHVS and FNYEAQ. The CDR3 is 13 amino acids. The CDR3 DNA is TGTGCCAGCAGCTTGTCCAGGGACTCTGAGCATTTCTTC. Encoded protein: CASSLSRDSEHFF.

V and J are TRBV12-5 and TRBJ1-1; D not resolved. V lost 1 base and J 6 bases, leaving 9 bases between the germline ends. The CDR3 loop spans 13 amino acids. Germline lookup yields CDR1 LGHNT and CDR2 FRNRAP. CDR3 DNA sequence: TGTGCTAGTGGTTTGGAGCCCGGGGCTGAAGCTTTCTTT. Translated: CASGLEPGAEAFF. Full variable domain (missing parts from reference TRBV12-5 and TRBJ1-1): DARVTQTPRHKVTEMGQEVTMRCQPILGHNTVFWYRQTMMQGLELLAYFRNRAPLDDSGMPKDRFSAEMPDATLATLKIQPSEPRDSAVYFCASGLEPGAEAFFGQGTRLTVV.

This clonotype has a handful of counts. The chain joins TRBV5-1 to TRBJ2-6, with D unclear. The ends were cut back, 3 bases at V and 0 bases at J, with 7 bases in the middle. Germline lookup yields CDR1 SGHRS and CDR2 YFSETQ. The CDR3 is 15 residues long. The CDR3 DNA reads as TGCGCCAGCAGCTACGGCCTCTCTGGGGCCAACGTCCTGACTTTC. Residues: CASSYGLSGANVLTF. Based on the CDR3 plus reference TRBV5-1 and TRBJ2-6, the full variable domain is KAGVTQTPRYLIKTRGQQVTLSCSPISGHRSVSWYQQTPGQGLQFLFEYFSETQRNKGNFPGRFSGRQFSNSRSEMNVSTLELGDSALYLCASSYGLSGANVLTFGAGSRLTVL.

This clonotype is a singleton in its sample. One junction end disagrees with the germline gene, perhaps due to a read error. The DNA of the CDR3 is TGTGCCAGTCAGGGGAGTAATAAAAAACTGTTTTTT. Amino acid sequence: CASQGSNKKLFF. The V call is TRBV6-5, the J call TRBJ1-4; a possible D gene is TRBD1 (6 bases). Germline-derived CDR1 and CDR2 are MNHEY and SVGAGI. The length of the CDR3 is 12 residues.

The rearrangement uses TRBV5-1 and TRBJ2-2; 12 bases fit TRBD1. Germline CDR1 is SGHRS and CDR2 is YFSETQ. The junction had 4 bases not matched to a gene; V was cut back by 2 bases and J by 5 bases. The CDR3 is 16 residues long. CDR3 sequence: CASSLRDRGPTGELFF. CDR3 in DNA: TGCGCCAGCAGCTTACGGGACAGGGGGCCGACCGGGGAGCTGTTTTTT.

This clonotype was seen repeatedly, ten times or more. The chain has TRBV19 and TRBJ1-2; D call uncertain. CDR3 length: 12 residues. V lost 5 bases and J lost 5, with 9 bases in between. The V gene's germline CDR1 is LNHDA and CDR2 SQIVND (reference sequence). The DNA of the CDR3 is TGTGCCAGTAGTCCCGGAAGGTATGGCTACACCTTC. Protein sequence: CASSPGRYGYTF.

In its sample, this clonotype was seen many times. In nucleotides, the CDR3 is TGTGCCAGCAGCCAAGATTGGAATGAGCAGTTCTTC. It yields the protein CASSQDWNEQFF. The rearrangement uses TRBV3-1 and TRBJ2-1; D remains unclear. CDR3 length: 12 residues. Germline-derived CDR1 and CDR2 are LGHDT and YNNKEL (reference sequence). V was shortened by 0 bases and J by 7 bases, with 4 bases between the two germline ends.

The rearrangement links TRBV28 to TRBJ1-1; D not certain. This CDR3 is built from 14 residues. V was clipped by 8 bases and J by 2 bases, with 15 bases between them. Germline CDR1 MDHEN, CDR2 SYDVKM. CDR3 loop: CASSFPVQNTEAFF. The CDR3, as DNA: TGTGCCAGCTCCTTTCCCGTGCAAAACACTGAAGCTTTCTTT.

This clonotype has a count of ten or more. The chain has TRBV12-3 or TRBV12-4 and TRBJ1-4, with D possibly matching TRBD1 (5 bases). V lost 3 bases to trimming and J lost 4 bases, with 9 bases between them. The CDR3 is made up of 14 amino acids. For the CDR3, the DNA is TGTGCCAGCAGTTTCGGCGGACATAATGAAAAACTGTTTTTT. It encodes CASSFGGHNEKLFF.

This sequence joins TRBV7-9 and TRBJ2-7; D is possibly TRBD1 (6 bases). CDR1 and CDR2 from the germline V gene are SEHNR and FQNEAQ (reference sequence). The CDR3 covers 15 residues. V lost 0 bases to trimming and J lost 5 bases, with 14 bases between them. Written as DNA, the CDR3 is TGTGCCAGCAGCTTAGCCATGGCAGGGGACGACGAGCAGTACTTC. It encodes CASSLAMAGDDEQYF.

There are many counts of this clonotype. V gene TRBV30 combines with J gene TRBJ2-3; D unresolved. Trimming removed 2 bases at V and 0 bases at J, with 9 bases between. This CDR3 comprises 14 residues. Germline-derived CDR1 and CDR2 are GTSNPN and SVGIG (reference sequence). The CDR3 is CAWSSGFSTDTQYF. CDR3 bases: TGTGCCTGGAGTTCCGGATTTAGCACAGATACGCAGTATTTT.

This clonotype came up many times. J is TRBJ2-7 and V is TRBV6-6; TRBD2 agrees at 7 bases. The germline gives CDR1 MNHNY, CDR2 SVGAGI (reference sequence). The V and J ends lost 2 bases and 2 bases, in that order; junction bases with no gene match: 6. The CDR3 has 15 residues. The CDR3, as DNA: TGTGCCAGCAGTTACGAGGCTAGCGGAACCTACGAGCAGTACTTC. It is translated as CASSYEASGTYEQYF.

This clonotype turned up a few times. The chain employs TRBV12-3 or TRBV12-4 and TRBJ1-2; D gene ambiguous. The V and J ends lost 7 bases and 4 bases respectively, with 13 bases between them. The CDR3 has 13 residues. The DNA of the CDR3 is TGTGCCAGCAACTCCCCCGGAGTCTATGGCTACACCTTC. Its protein product is CASNSPGVYGYTF.

The chain links TRBV5-1 to TRBJ2-1; D is unresolved. The germline CDR1 and CDR2 sequences are SGHRS and YFSETQ. The V and J ends lost 4 bases and 1 base respectively, with 12 bases between them. The CDR3 covers 15 residues. The CDR3 loop is CASSVGVGSYNEQFF. The CDR3 bases are TGCGCCAGCAGCGTCGGCGTGGGGTCCTACAATGAGCAGTTCTTC.

This rearrangement joins TRBV19 to TRBJ2-7; D might be TRBD1 or TRBD2, each matching 5 bases. There are 13 residues in the CDR3. Germline V CDR1 and CDR2: LNHDA, SQIVND (reference sequence). V gave up 6 bases and J gave up 1 base, with 10 bases separating them. CDR3 residues: CASRRDGSYEQYF. CDR3 coding DNA: TGTGCCAGTAGGAGGGACGGTTCCTACGAGCAGTACTTC.

The table lists this clonotype with many counts. J is TRBJ1-6 and V is TRBV7-9; 12 bases are shared with TRBD1. V lost 6 bases and J lost 11; bases outside the gene matches: 8. CDR3 length: 15 amino acids. Germline assignment: CDR1 SEHNR and CDR2 FQNEAQ (reference sequence). The CDR3 bases are TGTGCCAGCAGGCCTGGGACAGGGGGCGTTGCACCCCTCCACTTT. Translating gives CASRPGTGGVAPLHF.